A single TCR beta chain is shown here with its context. The target antigen is unknown. The data were obtained in a study of shared clonotypes between healthy human individuals. Overall study: Each donor had three CD4 naive, three CD4 memory, two CD8 naive and one CD8 memory plate. General observations from the study: An effect of sequencing depth on clonotype sharing among donors was expected. Across several donors, naive CD4 shared about 5%, naive CD8 approximately 3.5%, memory CD4 roughly 2.2%, memory CD8 more than 0.35%.

Replicate PCRs from sorted subsets contained approximately 190 ng DNA, which is roughly 30,000 T cell genomes. Here immunoSEQ multiplex PCR was the method, and the copy in TCRdb shows in-frame clones only, minus some. Here the sample spans approximately 2.1 million clones, more than 80% being singletons. Germline values: CDR1 MNHEY, CDR2 SMNVEV (reference sequence). This CDR3 region has 17 residues. V was shortened by 2 bases and J by 2 bases, with 19 bases between the two germline ends. This receptor was obtained from a man aged 18 to 30 in good health. Some clones in this sample may be carry-over from other donors' samples. The specimen was naive CD4+ T cells from PBMCs. Subset defined: CD45RA+ positively selected. V usage is TRBV27 and J usage is TRBJ2-7; possible D gene TRBD2, 6 bases. CDR3 amino acids: CASSLRGAGPPTYEQYF. The CDR3 DNA sequence: TGTGCCAGCAGTTTACGTGGGGCGGGGCCCCCTACCTACGAGCAGTACTTC.